Following are 9 T cell receptor beta chains from one sample sequenced in a study of identifying expanded T cells in peripheral blood. The repertoire was sequenced with immunoSEQ multiplex PCR; TCRdb's copy has only in-frame clones and lacks some. Of under 150,000 clones listed, roughly 90% are singletons. Sequencing was performed on blood. These receptors all come from a person aged 18-70 years in good health.

The CDR3 loop reads CASSLGEGANQPQHF. The CDR3 DNA follows: TGTGCCAGCAGCTTAGGCGAGGGGGCGAATCAGCCCCAGCATTTT. J is TRBJ1-5 and V is TRBV7-6; 7 positions match TRBD1. Germline CDR1 and CDR2: SGHVS and FNYEAQ. The V and J ends lost 1 base and 4 bases, in that order; junction bases with no gene match: 4. CDR3 size: 15 residues.

The chain carries TRBV7-2 and TRBJ1-1, with D tentatively TRBD1 (5 bases). Trimming took 7 bases from V and 0 from J, leaving 21 bases between them. Germline CDR1 and CDR2: SGHTA and FQGNSA. The CDR3 runs 17 residues. CDR3 nucleotide sequence: TGTGCCAGCAACCGACGGGGGTCATCGGGTATGAACACTGAAGCTTTCTTT. Its translation is CASNRRGSSGMNTEAFF.

This chain links TRBV19 with TRBJ1-2; D unclear. The CDR3 has 14 amino acids. The germline V gene encodes CDR1 LNHDA and CDR2 SQIVND (reference sequence). With 9 bases removed from V and 5 bases from J, the gap between germline ends came to 19 bases. CDR3 nucleotide sequence: TGTGCCAGCGAAGACGGGCAGGCCAGGTATGGCTACACCTTC. Translated: CASEDGQARYGYTF.

The chain couples TRBV2 to TRBJ2-5, with D unresolved. The germline V gene encodes CDR1 SNHLY and CDR2 FYNNEI. The CDR3 spans 13 residues. V lost 6 bases and J 5 bases, leaving 13 bases between the germline ends. In nucleotides, the CDR3 is TGTGCCAGCAGGGGCCCCGAATCGGAGACCCAGTACTTC. Its protein is CASRGPESETQYF. The full variable domain, rest sourced from reference TRBV2 and TRBJ2-5, is EPEVTQTPSHQVTQMGQEVILRCVPISNHLYFYWYRQILGQKVEFLVSFYNNEISEKSEIFDDQFSVERPDGSNFTLKIRSTKLEDSAMYFCASRGPESETQYFGPGTRLLVL.

V usage is TRBV19 and J usage is TRBJ2-7; D is undetermined. With 3 bases removed from V and 2 bases from J, the gap between germline ends came to 8 bases. The germline gives CDR1 LNHDA, CDR2 SQIVND (reference sequence). The length of the CDR3 is 13 residues. CDR3 DNA: TGTGCCAGTAGTATTCGACACCCCTACGAGCAGTACTTC. Encoded protein: CASSIRHPYEQYF.

The table lists this clone with a count of one. Other DNA sequences in this sample translate to the same CDR3. The chain couples TRBV19 to TRBJ2-1, with 8 bases fitting TRBD2. Germline V gene lookup returns CDR1 LNHDA and CDR2 SQIVND (reference sequence). This CDR3 region has 13 residues. Trimming took 6 bases from V and 7 from J; bases not matched to a gene: 5. The CDR3 reads CASSGGAYNEQFF. CDR3 bases: TGTGCCAGTAGCGGGGGGGCATATAATGAGCAGTTCTTC.

The rearrangement links TRBV19 to TRBJ2-6; tentative D call: TRBD1 (5 bases). V was clipped by 1 base and J by 12 bases, with 7 bases between them. This CDR3 has 12 amino acids. CDR1 is LNHDA, CDR2 SQIVND, per germline (reference sequence). The CDR3 loop reads CASSIVRGVLTF. For the CDR3, the DNA is TGTGCCAGTAGTATAGTTAGGGGCGTCCTGACTTTC.

Many counts were recorded for this clone. J is TRBJ2-1 and V is TRBV27; possibly TRBD1 or TRBD2 for D (6 bases each). Germline V lookup: CDR1 MNHEY, CDR2 SMNVEV (reference sequence). V was clipped by 6 bases and J by 2 bases, with 14 bases between them. This CDR3 is 15 amino acids long. CDR3 bases: TGTGCCAGCAGAAGAGGGGGAGGCGCCTACAATGAGCAGTTCTTC. Protein product: CASRRGGGAYNEQFF.

This clone was recorded a few times. In the same sample, other DNA sequences code for this CDR3. CDR3 in amino acids: CSVVGTGGNYGYTF. CDR3 sequence (DNA): TGCAGCGTTGTCGGGACAGGGGGCAACTATGGCTACACCTTC. The chain uses TRBV29-1 and TRBJ1-2; 12 bases match TRBD1. Germline CDR1 reads SQVTM; CDR2 reads ANQGSEA. The CDR3 runs to 14 residues. The ends lost 4 bases at V and 2 bases at J; junction bases unmatched: 2.